One sample yielded the 27 T cell receptor beta chains listed below, sequenced in a study of CD4 T cells in relation to SARS-CoV-2 and coronaviruses. Which antigens these TCRs recognize remains unknown. The data were produced by immunoSEQ multiplex PCR, yet TCRdb's version contains in-frame clones alone and is incomplete. The sample lists 30,000 or so clones, about two thirds occurring once. Unexposed donor CD4+ T cells date from about 2010-2019, before the COVID-19 pandemic. After more than eight days of culture, CD4+ T cells were isolated. The sample consisted of CD4+ T cells from PBMCs, cultured in vitro. The source is a human donor in good health.

The chain uses TRBV27 and TRBJ1-4, with 11 bases that match TRBD1. Trimming cost V 7 bases and J 5 bases; bases outside gene matches: 9. Germline V CDR1 and CDR2: MNHEY, SMNVEV (reference sequence). The CDR3 totals 16 residues. CDR3: CASKRTGGGTNEKLFF. The DNA for the CDR3 is TGTGCCAGCAAGCGGACAGGGGGCGGAACCAATGAAAAACTGTTTTTT.

CDR3: CASSFGVGGGQPQHF. As DNA, the CDR3 is TGTGCCAGCAGCTTTGGAGTGGGGGGCGGCCAGCCCCAGCATTTT. The chain uses TRBV5-6 and TRBJ1-5; possible D gene TRBD1, 6 bases. Germline assignment: CDR1 SGHDT and CDR2 YYEEEE. Trimming took off 2 bases at V and 7 bases at J, with 16 bases between the two ends. This CDR3 spans 15 amino acids.

For this clone: The identical CDR3 is also encoded by other nucleotide sequences in the sample. J is TRBJ2-6 and V is TRBV7-2; D may correspond to TRBD1 or TRBD2 (5 bases each). Germline V gene sequence: CDR1 SGHTA, CDR2 FQGNSA. The CDR3 consists of 17 residues. Trimming stripped 5 bases from V and 0 bases from J, with 14 bases between. CDR3 DNA sequence: TGTGCCAGCAGCCTACGGGGCGCCTCCTCTGGGGCCAACGTCCTGACTTTC. Encoded protein: CASSLRGASSGANVLTF.

The chain uses TRBV18 and TRBJ2-3, with D uncertain. Deletions cut 6 bases from V and 0 bases from J, with 7 bases between. The CDR3 contains 13 residues. Germline V CDR1 and CDR2: KGHSH, LQKENI. The DNA of the CDR3 is TGTGCCAGCTCCCGTGACAGCACAGATACGCAGTATTTT. Amino acid sequence: CASSRDSTDTQYF.

The V gene is TRBV11-2, the J gene TRBJ1-6, with unresolved D. CDR1 and CDR2 (germline): SGHAT, FQNNGV. There are 16 residues in the CDR3. V lost 6 bases, J lost 0 bases, and 12 bases lay in between. CDR3 amino acids: CASRRTASSYNSPLHF. In DNA, the CDR3 is TGTGCCAGCAGACGGACGGCAAGCTCCTATAATTCACCCCTCCACTTT.

V usage is TRBV23-1 and J usage is TRBJ2-7, with a possible D match to TRBD1 (5 bases). TRBV23-1 is classed as an ORF, of uncertain function. The CDR3 totals 13 residues. Trimming removed 8 bases at V and 0 bases at J, with 11 bases between. This CDR3 reads CASYPTDSYEQYF. The CDR3 DNA sequence: TGCGCCAGCTACCCGACAGACTCCTACGAGCAGTACTTC.

The chain carries TRBV6-5 and TRBJ2-7, with 8 bases fitting TRBD1. V lost 8 bases and J lost 4; bases outside the gene matches: 13. CDR1 and CDR2 from the germline V gene are MNHEY and SVGAGI. The CDR3 totals 15 residues. The CDR3 region is CASQRLQGAGYEQYF. DNA of the CDR3: TGTGCCAGCCAGCGGCTTCAGGGGGCGGGATACGAGCAGTACTTC.

The V call is TRBV29-1, the J call TRBJ2-5; 9 nucleotides match TRBD1. Losses at the gene ends were 4 bases for V and 9 bases for J; bases not matched to a gene: 3. Germline V gives CDR1 SQVTM, CDR2 ANQGSEA. This CDR3 is 11 amino acids long. This chain's CDR3 is CSVAGQGPQYF. CDR3 nucleotide sequence: TGCAGCGTTGCGGGACAGGGACCCCAGTACTTC.

Only a few counts were recorded for this clone. The chain recombines TRBV2 with TRBJ1-6; 7 nucleotides align to TRBD1. V shed 4 bases and J 10 bases; nucleotides not matched to a gene: 10. Germline loops: CDR1 SNHLY, CDR2 FYNNEI. The CDR3 totals 15 residues. The CDR3 DNA follows: TGTGCCAGCAGTGTAGACAGGGCAGCTGGCTCACCCCTCCACTTT. It yields the protein CASSVDRAAGSPLHF.

The V call is TRBV7-2, the J call TRBJ2-7; D ambiguous. The CDR3 length is 14 residues. The V gene lost 5 bases and the J gene lost 6 bases, with 17 bases spanning the gap. Germline assignment: CDR1 SGHTA and CDR2 FQGNSA. CDR3 residues: CASSPRGRAAEQYF. The CDR3 DNA reads TGTGCCAGCAGCCCCCGAGGAAGAGCCGCCGAGCAGTACTTC.

This chain joins TRBV6-2 or TRBV6-3 and TRBJ2-1; no clear D gene. The CDR3 has 14 residues. The germline gives CDR1 MNHEY, CDR2 SVGEGT. Trimming took off 2 bases at V and 0 bases at J, with 5 bases between the two ends. This CDR3 is CASSYHSSYNEQFF. The CDR3 bases are TGTGCCAGCAGTTACCACAGCTCCTACAATGAGCAGTTCTTC.

The chain uses TRBV6-5 and TRBJ2-1; D might be TRBD1 (8 bases). The V gene lost 2 bases and the J gene lost 8 bases, with 16 bases spanning the gap. Per the germline V gene, CDR1 is MNHEY and CDR2 is SVGAGI. The CDR3 has 15 residues. This chain's CDR3 is CASSYQGARGDEQFF. The CDR3 DNA follows: TGTGCCAGCAGTTACCAGGGGGCCCGGGGGGATGAGCAGTTCTTC.

The V gene is TRBV5-4, the J gene TRBJ2-3; a weak D match, TRBD2 (5 bases). Between the trimmed V and J ends, which lost 4 bases and 0 bases, there was a span of 9 bases. The CDR3 is 14 residues long. Germline CDR1 SGHNT, CDR2 YYREEE (reference sequence). CDR3 in DNA: TGTGCCAGCAGCCTCCCGGGGAGCACAGATACGCAGTATTTT. Translation: CASSLPGSTDTQYF. The full variable domain, rest sourced from reference TRBV5-4 and TRBJ2-3, is ETGVTQSPTHLIKTRGQQVTLRCSSQSGHNTVSWYQQALGQGPQFIFQYYREEENGRGNFPPRFSGLQFPNYSSELNVNALELDDSALYLCASSLPGSTDTQYFGPGTRLTVL.

CDR3 loop: CASAPSRGETEAFF. CDR3 DNA: TGTGCCAGCGCACCATCAAGGGGCGAAACTGAAGCTTTCTTT. This chain uses TRBV27 with TRBJ1-1; D is perhaps TRBD1 (5 bases). Germline V gene sequence: CDR1 MNHEY, CDR2 SMNVEV (reference sequence). Deletions cut 8 bases from V and 5 bases from J, with 18 bases between. The CDR3 spans 14 residues.

The genes are TRBV7-8 and TRBJ2-5, with D possibly being TRBD2 (5 bases). There are 14 residues in the CDR3. CDR1 SGHVS and CDR2 FQNEAQ come from the germline V gene. The V end was cut by 3 bases, the J end by 5 bases, with 13 bases between. The CDR3 loop reads CASSFGRSGETQYF. CDR3 in DNA: TGTGCCAGCAGCTTCGGCAGGTCGGGGGAGACCCAGTACTTC.

This clone was seen a handful of times. This rearrangement joins TRBV2 to TRBJ1-1, with D uncertain. Germline V CDR1 and CDR2: SNHLY, FYNNEI. V was shortened by 2 bases and J by 9 bases, with 4 bases between the two germline ends. The CDR3 spans 10 residues. CDR3 coding DNA: TGTGCCAGCAGTGAATGGAAAGCTTTCTTT. Protein sequence: CASSEWKAFF.

The genes are TRBV30 and TRBJ1-5, with 11 bases identical to TRBD1. CDR1 and CDR2 (germline): GTSNPN, SVGIG (reference sequence). V shed 2 bases, J shed 11 bases, and the junction held 11 bases outside the gene matches. The CDR3 is 15 amino acids. CDR3 coding DNA: TGTGCCTGGAGTACGACGGGACAGGGGGGTTTGGCCCAGCATTTT. Its protein is CAWSTTGQGGLAQHF.

This clone was recorded once. CDR3 bases: TGTGCCAGCACCTGGTCCAGGGATACCACCTCTGGCTACACCTTC. Amino acid sequence: CASTWSRDTTSGYTF. V is TRBV2 and J is TRBJ1-2; weak D call: TRBD1 (5 bases). This CDR3 comprises 15 residues. Germline V gene lookup returns CDR1 SNHLY and CDR2 FYNNEI. Trimming stripped 7 bases from V and 7 bases from J, with 22 bases between.

This clone was counted only a few times. This sample includes further DNA sequences coding for the same CDR3. The chain has TRBV27 and TRBJ2-6; tentative D call: TRBD1 (6 bases). V lost 8 bases, J lost 0 bases, and 11 bases lay in between. The CDR3 has 15 amino acids. Germline CDR1 is MNHEY and CDR2 is SMNVEV (reference sequence). Here the CDR3 reads CASRPRGSGANVLTF. The CDR3 DNA reads as TGTGCCAGCCGCCCCAGGGGCTCTGGGGCCAACGTCCTGACTTTC.

The chain has TRBV28 and TRBJ2-5, with a tentative D call TRBD1 (6 bases). CDR3 length: 13 residues. Trimming stripped 6 bases from V and 2 bases from J, with 10 bases between. Germline V gives CDR1 MDHEN, CDR2 SYDVKM. The CDR3 DNA reads as TGTGCCAGCAGGACCGGGACACAAGAGACCCAGTACTTC. It is translated as CASRTGTQETQYF.

The chain employs TRBV16 and TRBJ2-6, with D maybe TRBD1 (6 bases). This CDR3 contains 17 residues. The V end was cut by 8 bases, the J end by 0 bases, with 17 bases between. Germline CDR1 and CDR2: KGHSY and FQNENV. CDR3 in amino acids: CASLWTVNPSGANVLTF. The CDR3, as DNA: TGTGCCAGCCTTTGGACAGTCAACCCCTCTGGGGCCAACGTCCTGACTTTC.

The rearrangement links TRBV29-1 to TRBJ1-1, with 8 nucleotides matching TRBD1. CDR1 and CDR2 from the germline V gene are SQVTM and ANQGSEA. The V and J ends lost 7 bases and 5 bases, in that order; junction bases with no gene match: 12. This CDR3 has 14 amino acids. The CDR3 nucleotides read TGCAGCGGTCGCCCCCAGGGGGCTGGAACTGAAGCTTTCTTT. This sequence encodes CSGRPQGAGTEAFF.

The chain has TRBV5-6 and TRBJ2-5; TRBD2 agrees at 7 bases. V lost 4 bases to trimming and J lost 5 bases; unmatched junction nucleotides: 11. This CDR3 spans 15 amino acids. The germline gives CDR1 SGHDT, CDR2 YYEEEE. The CDR3 protein is CASSVHGGIRETQYF. The DNA of the CDR3 is TGTGCCAGCAGCGTCCACGGGGGGATTCGGGAGACCCAGTACTTC.

This rearrangement joins TRBV3-1 (or the pseudogene TRBV3-2) to TRBJ1-4; 9 nucleotides match TRBD1. Germline V CDR1 and CDR2: LGHDT, YNNKEL (reference sequence). J was trimmed by 8 bases and V by 5 bases; bases with no gene match: 6. The CDR3 contains 14 residues. DNA of the CDR3: TGTGCCAGCAGCATGAGGACAGGGGTAGAAAAACTGTTTTTT. Its protein product is CASSMRTGVEKLFF.

This chain links TRBV30 with TRBJ1-1, with TRBD1 as a possible D gene (5 bases). V gave up 8 bases and J gave up 6 bases, with 19 bases separating them. Germline V gene data show CDR1 as GTSNPN and CDR2 as SVGIG (reference sequence). The CDR3 contains 13 residues. CDR3 residues: CALTRTRRAEAFF. The CDR3 DNA is TGTGCCCTGACCCGGACAAGGAGGGCTGAAGCTTTCTTT.

The chain joins TRBV7-2 to TRBJ1-6; no definite D call. The CDR3 has 16 amino acids. The ends were cut back, 0 bases at V and 0 bases at J, with 6 bases in the middle. Per the germline V gene, CDR1 is SGHTA and CDR2 is FQGNSA. In DNA form, the CDR3 reads TGTGCCAGCAGCTTAGCAATCAGCTCCTATAATTCACCCCTCCACTTT. As protein: CASSLAISSYNSPLHF.

The rearrangement links TRBV12-3 or TRBV12-4 to TRBJ1-5; 9 positions match TRBD1. The CDR3 is 13 amino acids. Trimming at V came to 7 bases and at J to 5 bases, leaving 3 bases not matched to a gene. The CDR3 coding sequence is TGTGCCAGCAATCGACAGGGGGATCAGCCCCAGCATTTT. This gives the protein CASNRQGDQPQHF.